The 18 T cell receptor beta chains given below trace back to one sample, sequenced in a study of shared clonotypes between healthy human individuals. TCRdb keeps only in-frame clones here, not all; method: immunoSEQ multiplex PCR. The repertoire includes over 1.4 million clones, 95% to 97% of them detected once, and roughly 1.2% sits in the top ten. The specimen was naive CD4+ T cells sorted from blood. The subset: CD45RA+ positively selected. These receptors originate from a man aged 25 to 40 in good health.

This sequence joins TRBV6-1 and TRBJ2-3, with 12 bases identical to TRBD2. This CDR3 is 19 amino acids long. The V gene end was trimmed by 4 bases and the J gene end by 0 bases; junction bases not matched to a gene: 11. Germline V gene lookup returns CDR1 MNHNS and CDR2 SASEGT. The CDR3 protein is CASSVLTSGSTTSTDTQYF. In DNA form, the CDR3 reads TGTGCCAGCAGTGTCCTGACTAGCGGGAGCACCACTAGCACAGATACGCAGTATTTT.

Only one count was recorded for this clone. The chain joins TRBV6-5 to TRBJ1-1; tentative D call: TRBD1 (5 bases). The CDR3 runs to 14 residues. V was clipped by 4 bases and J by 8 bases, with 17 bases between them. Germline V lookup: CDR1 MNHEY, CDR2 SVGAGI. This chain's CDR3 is CASSSRRRGLEAFF. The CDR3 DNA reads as TGTGCCAGCAGTTCCCGACGTCGGGGACTAGAAGCTTTCTTT.

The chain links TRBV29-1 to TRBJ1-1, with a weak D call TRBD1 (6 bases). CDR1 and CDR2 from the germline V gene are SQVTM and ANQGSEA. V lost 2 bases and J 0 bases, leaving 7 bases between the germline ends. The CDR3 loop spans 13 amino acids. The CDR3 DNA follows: TGCAGCGTTGAACGGGACATGAACACTGAAGCTTTCTTT. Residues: CSVERDMNTEAFF.

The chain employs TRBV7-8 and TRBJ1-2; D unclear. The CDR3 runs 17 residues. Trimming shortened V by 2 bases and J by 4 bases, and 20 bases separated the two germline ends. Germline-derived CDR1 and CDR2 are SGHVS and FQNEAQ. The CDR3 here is CASSLLNSNSHGYGYTF. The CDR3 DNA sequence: TGTGCCAGCAGCTTATTGAATTCTAACTCCCACGGCTATGGCTACACCTTC.

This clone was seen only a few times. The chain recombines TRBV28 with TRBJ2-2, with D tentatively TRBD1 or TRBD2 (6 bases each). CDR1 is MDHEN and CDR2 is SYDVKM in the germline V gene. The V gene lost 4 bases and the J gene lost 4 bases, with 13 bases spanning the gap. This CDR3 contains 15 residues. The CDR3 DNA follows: TGTGCCAGCAGTTCCCCTGGGGGGCTCACCGGGGAGCTGTTTTTT. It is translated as CASSSPGGLTGELFF.

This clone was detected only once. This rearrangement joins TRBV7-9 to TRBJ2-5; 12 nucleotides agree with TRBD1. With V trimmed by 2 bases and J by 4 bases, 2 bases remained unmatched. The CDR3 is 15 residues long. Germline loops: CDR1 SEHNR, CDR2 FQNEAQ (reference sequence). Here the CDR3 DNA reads TGTGCCAGCAGCTTACCGGGACAGGGGGCAGAGACCCAGTACTTC. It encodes CASSLPGQGAETQYF.

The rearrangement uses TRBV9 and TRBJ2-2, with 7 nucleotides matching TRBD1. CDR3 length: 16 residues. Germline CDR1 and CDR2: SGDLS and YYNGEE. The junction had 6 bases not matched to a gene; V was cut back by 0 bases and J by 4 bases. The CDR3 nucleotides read TGTGCCAGCAGCGTAGGGACAGGCAGTCCCACCGGGGAGCTGTTTTTT. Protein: CASSVGTGSPTGELFF.

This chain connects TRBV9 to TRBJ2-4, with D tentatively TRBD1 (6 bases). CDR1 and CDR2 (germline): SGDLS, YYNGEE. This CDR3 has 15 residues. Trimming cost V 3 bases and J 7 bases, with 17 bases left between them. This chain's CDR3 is CASSALDRSGNIQYF. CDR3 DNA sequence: TGTGCCAGCAGCGCCCTTGACAGGTCGGGGAACATTCAGTACTTC.

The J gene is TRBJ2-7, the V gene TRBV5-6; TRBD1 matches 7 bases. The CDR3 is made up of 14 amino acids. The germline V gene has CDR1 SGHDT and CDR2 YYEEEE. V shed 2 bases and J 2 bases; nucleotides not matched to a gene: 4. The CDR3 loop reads CASSFWDRTYEQYF. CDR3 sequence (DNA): TGTGCCAGCAGCTTTTGGGACAGAACCTACGAGCAGTACTTC.

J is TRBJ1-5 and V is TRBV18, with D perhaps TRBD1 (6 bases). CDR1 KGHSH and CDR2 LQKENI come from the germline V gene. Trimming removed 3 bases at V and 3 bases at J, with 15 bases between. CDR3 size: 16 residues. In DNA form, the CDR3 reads TGTGCCAGCTCACCGTCGATAGGACAGCTCAATCAGCCCCAGCATTTT. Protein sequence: CASSPSIGQLNQPQHF.

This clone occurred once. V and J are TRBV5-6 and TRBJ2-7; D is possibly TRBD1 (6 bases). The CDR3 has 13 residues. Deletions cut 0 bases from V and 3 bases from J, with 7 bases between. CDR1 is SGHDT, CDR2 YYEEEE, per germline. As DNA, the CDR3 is TGTGCCAGCAGCTTGGACAGGGTCTACGAGCAGTACTTC. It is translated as CASSLDRVYEQYF.

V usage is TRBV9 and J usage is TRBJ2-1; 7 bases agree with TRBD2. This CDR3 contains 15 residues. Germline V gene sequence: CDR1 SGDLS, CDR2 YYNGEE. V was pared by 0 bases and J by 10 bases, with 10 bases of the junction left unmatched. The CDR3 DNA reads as TGTGCCAGCAGCGTAGGGGAAGCGGGATCCCACGAGCAGTTCTTC. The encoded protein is CASSVGEAGSHEQFF.

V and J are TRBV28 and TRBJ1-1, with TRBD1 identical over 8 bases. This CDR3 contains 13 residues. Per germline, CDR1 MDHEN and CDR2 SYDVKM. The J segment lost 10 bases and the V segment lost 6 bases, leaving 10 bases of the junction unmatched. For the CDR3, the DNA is TGTGCCAGCAGAGGGGACAGGAACATGGGAGCTTTCTTT. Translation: CASRGDRNMGAFF.

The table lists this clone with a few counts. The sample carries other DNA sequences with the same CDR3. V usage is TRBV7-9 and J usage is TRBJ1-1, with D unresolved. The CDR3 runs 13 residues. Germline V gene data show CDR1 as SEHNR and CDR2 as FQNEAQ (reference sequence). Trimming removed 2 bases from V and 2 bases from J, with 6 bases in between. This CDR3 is CASSLRENTEAFF. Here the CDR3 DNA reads TGTGCCAGCAGCTTACGGGAAAACACTGAAGCTTTCTTT.

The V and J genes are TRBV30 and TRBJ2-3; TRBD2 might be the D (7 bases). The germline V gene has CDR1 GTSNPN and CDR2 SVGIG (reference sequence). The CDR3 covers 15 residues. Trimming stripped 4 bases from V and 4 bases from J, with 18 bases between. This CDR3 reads CAWKAGQNSADTQYF. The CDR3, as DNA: TGTGCCTGGAAAGCGGGACAAAACAGCGCAGATACGCAGTATTTT.

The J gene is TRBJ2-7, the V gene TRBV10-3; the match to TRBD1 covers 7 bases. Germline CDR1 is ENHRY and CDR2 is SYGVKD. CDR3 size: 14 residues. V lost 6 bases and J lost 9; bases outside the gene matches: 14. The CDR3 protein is CAIRPGWTGQGQYF. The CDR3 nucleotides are TGTGCCATCAGACCCGGATGGACAGGTCAAGGGCAGTACTTC.

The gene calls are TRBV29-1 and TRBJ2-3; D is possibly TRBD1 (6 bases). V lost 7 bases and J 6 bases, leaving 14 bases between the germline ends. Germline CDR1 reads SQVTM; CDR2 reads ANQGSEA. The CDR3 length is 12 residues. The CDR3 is CSALQGSDTQYF. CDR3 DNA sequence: TGCAGCGCCTTACAGGGAAGCGATACGCAGTATTTT.

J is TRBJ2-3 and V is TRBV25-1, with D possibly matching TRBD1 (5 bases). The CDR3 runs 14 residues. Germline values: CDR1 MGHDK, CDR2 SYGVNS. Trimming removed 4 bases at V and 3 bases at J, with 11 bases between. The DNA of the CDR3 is TGTGCCAGCAGTGTAGGGGTGGGGACAGATACGCAGTATTTT. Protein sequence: CASSVGVGTDTQYF.